This T cell receptor beta chain emerged from a study of blood T cell repertoires in COVID-19. In the study overall: In each case, the material was cDNA or gDNA derived from T cells, B-cell-depleted T cells, or PBMCs.

CDR3 size: 14 residues. The germline gives CDR1 MNHEY, CDR2 SMNVEV (reference sequence). Deletions cut 8 bases from V and 2 bases from J, with 14 bases between. Per the authors' pipeline: Amplifying reference gene primers gave estimates of nucleated cell counts. The table came from immunoSEQ multiplex PCR; TCRdb's copy has only in-frame clones and leaves some out. Clone size and V and J calls were adopted from that table, with D and trimming inferred from the DNA. Among about 230,000 clones, 70% to 90% were seen once, and the ten largest hold around 10%. This sequence originates from a man aged 45 to 65 with COVID-19, enrolled during active disease. Sequences were obtained from peripheral blood. The J gene is TRBJ2-3, the V gene TRBV27; weak D call: TRBD1 (5 bases). Here the CDR3 DNA reads TGTGCCAGCGAGGCAGGGTCCCTCACAGATACGCAGTATTTT. This sequence encodes CASEAGSLTDTQYF.